The subject of this entry is one T cell receptor beta chain. The sample originates from a study of blood T cell repertoires in COVID-19. On the study more broadly: The United States, Italy and Spain provided the acute and convalescent COVID-19 samples.

Produced via immunoSEQ multiplex PCR; TCRdb's table is partial and in-frame only. Of over 300,000 clones in the sample, around 90% are singletons; the top ten hold approximately 5%. Which cohort a participant joined came from the clinical history participants gave. The CDR3 length is 14 residues. Sequenced: PBMCs or T cells enriched from blood (not recorded which). This sequence joins TRBV21-1 and TRBJ2-7; the listed D gene, TRBD1, was not tested against the DNA. TRBV21-1 is termed a pseudogene. The sequence was collected from a woman in her twenties or thirties who had recovered from COVID-19. In DNA, the CDR3 is TGTGCCAGCAGCGCACCAGGGCCTACCTACGAGCAGTACTTC. It yields the protein CASSAPGPTYEQYF.